The present T cell receptor (beta chain) was sequenced within a study of blood T cell repertoires in COVID-19. About the study: Sample material is recorded as cDNA or gDNA derived from T cells, B-cell-depleted T cells, or PBMCs.

Here immunoSEQ multiplex PCR was the method, and the copy in TCRdb shows in-frame clones only, minus some. The sample lists approximately 28,000 clones, approximately 75% occurring once. Germline-derived CDR1 and CDR2 are SNHLY and FYNNEI. V shed 6 bases and J 4 bases; nucleotides not matched to a gene: 2. This CDR3 comprises 12 residues. The receptor was derived from a boy aged 2 to 10 with active or convalescent COVID-19. Sequenced material: peripheral blood. The V and J genes are TRBV2 and TRBJ1-2; 7 bases are a match to TRBD1. CDR3 sequence reads: CASSRTGYGYTF. DNA of the CDR3: TGTGCCAGCAGCCGGACAGGCTATGGCTACACCTTC.